This entry concerns a single TCR beta chain. V dropped 5 bases and J dropped 6 bases, with 14 bases sitting between them. Germline V gene sequence: CDR1 SGHTA, CDR2 FQGNSA. The CDR3 is 13 residues long. The sample originates from a study of T cells in Graves' hyperthyroidism and ophthalmopathy. Absent ophthalmopathy progression within 18 months defined stable Graves' hyperthyroidism. Disease duration under 2 months; hyperthyroidism patients were aged 18 to 65. Clinical symptoms, serum thyroxine, TRAb, thyroid ultrasound and orbital computed tomography established diagnosis. TCR beta CDR3 regions were amplified from RNA transcripts. HTBI primers were employed in a first-round RT-PCR of the TCR CDR3. MiXCR, applied by TCRdb to the multiplex PCR reads, yields one record per CDR3 protein. The table has 750,000 to 950,000 distinct CDR3 sequences, roughly 37% seen once.

The chain is built from TRBV7-2 and TRBJ2-7; tentative D call: TRBD2 (7 bases). The receptor's source is a man between 18 and 35 years old with Graves' hyperthyroidism. The sequenced sample was blood. CDR3 coding DNA: TGTGCCAGCAGCCCAATAGGGGGGGGCGAGCAGTACTTC. This encodes CASSPIGGGEQYF.